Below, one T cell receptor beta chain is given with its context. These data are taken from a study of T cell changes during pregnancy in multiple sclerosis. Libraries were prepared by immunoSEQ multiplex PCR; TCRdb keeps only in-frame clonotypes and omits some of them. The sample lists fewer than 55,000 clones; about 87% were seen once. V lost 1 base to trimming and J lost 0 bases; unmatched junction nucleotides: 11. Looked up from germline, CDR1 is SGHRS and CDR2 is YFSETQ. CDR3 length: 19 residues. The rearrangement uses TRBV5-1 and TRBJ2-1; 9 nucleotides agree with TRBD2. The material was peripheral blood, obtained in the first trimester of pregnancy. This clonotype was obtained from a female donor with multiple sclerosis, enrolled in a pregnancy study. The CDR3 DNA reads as TGCGCCAGCAGCTTGATTTGGGCGGGGGGGTTTAGCTCCTACAATGAGCAGTTCTTC. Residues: CASSLIWAGGFSSYNEQFF. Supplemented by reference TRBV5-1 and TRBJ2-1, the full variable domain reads KAGVTQTPRYLIKTRGQQVTLSCSPISGHRSVSWYQQTPGQGLQFLFEYFSETQRNKGNFPGRFSGRQFSNSRSEMNVSTLELGDSALYLCASSLIWAGGFSSYNEQFFGPGTRLTVL.